Listed below are T cell receptor beta chains from one sample, sequenced in a study of T cells after yellow fever vaccination. TCRdb used MiXCR to reprocess the 5' RACE reads, holding one entry per CDR3 protein. The table lists over 100,000 distinct CDR3 sequences, 8.4% of them singletons, with 25% in the top ten. The source was CD8+ T cells sorted from PBMCs, collected 45 days after the yellow fever booster vaccination. Receptors originate from a man between 25 and 39 years old who received the YFV17D yellow fever vaccine. Each CDR3 is given with its conserved first and last residue. Each record gives: CDR3 length, J gene, clone size, D gene, V gene, CDR3 protein, CDR3 DNA. A D gene is named only where the DNA matches it firmly. Rows may omit the clone size; those that give it use once, few, many or a size class.

>15|TRBJ2-2|many|NA|TRBV20-1
CSAMRTEKNTGELFF
TGCAGTGCTATGCGGACAGAAAAGAACACCGGGGAGCTGTTTTTT
>16|TRBJ2-3|many|TRBD1|TRBV4-1
CASSLVGTGASDTQYF
TGCGCCAGCAGCTTAGTAGGGACAGGGGCGTCAGATACGCAGTATTTT
>16|TRBJ2-2|many|NA|TRBV23-1
CASKSNGRENTGELFF
TGCGCCAGCAAATCTAACGGACGGGAGAACACCGGGGAGCTGTTTTTT
>16|TRBJ2-5|many|NA|TRBV18
CASSPGQRIGLETQYF
TGTGCCAGCTCACCAGGGCAGCGAATTGGGTTGGAGACCCAGTACTTC
>15|TRBJ2-2|many|NA|TRBV6-1
CASRLTETNTGELFF
TGTGCCAGCAGGTTGACAGAAACGAACACCGGGGAGCTGTTTTTT
>17|TRBJ1-6|few|NA|TRBV20-1
CSARPAGESSYNSPLHF
TGCAGTGCTAGACCTGCGGGCGAAAGCTCCTATAATTCACCCCTCCACTTT
>16|TRBJ2-7|many|TRBD1|TRBV25-1
CASSEFWTGVQYEQYF
TGTGCCAGCAGTGAATTTTGGACAGGGGTTCAATACGAGCAGTACTTC
>15|TRBJ2-7|many|NA|TRBV28
CASSDDRLSSYEQYF
TGTGCCAGCAGTGACGACAGGTTGAGCTCCTACGAGCAGTACTTC
>16|TRBJ2-7|many|TRBD2|TRBV12-3/TRBV12-4
CASSLGAQLAEYEQYF
TGTGCCAGCAGTTTAGGGGCCCAACTAGCGGAGTACGAGCAGTACTTC
>13|TRBJ2-5|many|NA|TRBV12-3/TRBV12-4
CASSLSSQETQYF
TGTGCCAGCAGTTTGTCGAGTCAAGAGACCCAGTACTTC
>15|TRBJ2-2|many|TRBD2|TRBV5-6
CASSLGLAGSGELFF
TGTGCCAGCAGCTTGGGTCTAGCGGGGTCCGGGGAGCTGTTTTTT
>15|TRBJ2-1|many|TRBD2|TRBV28
CASSLGLADYNEQFF
TGTGCCAGCAGTTTGGGACTAGCGGATTACAATGAGCAGTTCTTC
>15|TRBJ2-5|NA|TRBD1|TRBV5-1
CASSFGRGLGETQYF
TGCGCCAGCAGCTTTGGCAGGGGGCTAGGAGAGACCCAGTACTTC
>16|TRBJ2-1|many|TRBD2|TRBV3-1
CASRRLAGAEHNEQFF
TGTGCCAGCAGACGACTAGCGGGAGCAGAACATAATGAGCAGTTCTTC
>15|TRBJ2-1|once|TRBD2|TRBV7-2
CASSLATSGSLEQFF
TGTGCCAGCAGCTTAGCCACTAGCGGGAGTCTTGAGCAGTTCTTC
>12|TRBJ2-7|many|TRBD1|TRBV29-1
CSVVTGPYEQYF
TGCAGCGTGGTGACAGGGCCCTACGAGCAGTACTTC
>15|TRBJ2-7|many|TRBD2|TRBV4-3
CASSQGLAGAYEQYF
TGCGCCAGCAGCCAAGGACTAGCGGGAGCGTACGAGCAGTACTTC
>17|TRBJ2-5|few|NA|TRBV7-2
CASSLVVVRAPQETQYF
TGTGCCAGCAGCTTAGTGGTGGTTCGAGCGCCCCAAGAGACCCAGTACTTC
>14|TRBJ1-3|many|NA|TRBV6-1
CASRDREIGNTIYF
TGTGCCAGCAGAGACCGGGAGATTGGAAACACCATATATTTT
>15|TRBJ2-7|few|NA|TRBV15
CATSRVQGSKYEQYF
TGTGCCACCAGCAGAGTACAGGGCTCTAAGTACGAGCAGTACTTC
>12|TRBJ2-1|once|NA|TRBV7-6
CASSFVSDEQFF
TGTGCCAGCAGCTTTGTGAGCGATGAGCAGTTCTTC
>16|TRBJ2-3|many|TRBD2|TRBV20-1
CSARPRASGSTDTQYF
TGCAGTGCTAGACCTCGAGCTAGCGGCAGCACAGATACGCAGTATTTT
>16|TRBJ2-5|few|TRBD2|TRBV5-1
CASSAAREGPKETQYF
TGCGCCAGCAGCGCGGCCCGGGAGGGCCCTAAAGAGACCCAGTACTTC
>21|TRBJ2-1|many|TRBD2|TRBV3-1
CASSQHRNLLRTSGSLDEQFF
TGTGCCAGCAGCCAACACCGAAATTTGCTCAGGACTAGCGGGAGTCTCGATGAGCAGTTCTTC
>11|TRBJ2-7|many|NA|TRBV25-1
CASSEGYEQYF
TGCGCCAGCAGTGAAGGGTACGAGCAGTACTTC
>14|TRBJ2-1|few|TRBD2|TRBV7-8
CSSWSGSLGNEQFF
TGCTCCTCGTGGAGCGGGAGTTTGGGGAATGAGCAGTTCTTC
>14|TRBJ2-1|many|NA|TRBV6-5
CASSYSRGANEQFF
TGTGCCAGCAGTTACTCGAGAGGGGCTAATGAGCAGTTCTTC
>16|TRBJ2-2|many|TRBD2|TRBV15
CATREELAGFTGELFF
TGTGCCACCAGGGAAGAACTAGCGGGATTCACCGGGGAGCTGTTTTTT
>13|TRBJ2-7|many|NA|TRBV6-1
CASSEALRYEQYF
TGTGCCAGCAGTGAAGCGCTACGATACGAGCAGTACTTC
>15|TRBJ2-2|many|TRBD1|TRBV7-9
CASSARQGRRGELFF
TGTGCCAGCAGCGCCCGACAGGGTAGAAGAGGGGAGCTGTTTTTT
>12|TRBJ1-1|many|NA|TRBV27
CASSGLNTEAFF
TGTGCCAGCAGTGGGCTGAACACTGAAGCTTTCTTT
>12|TRBJ2-7|NA|NA|TRBV7-2
CASSPSPYEQYF
TGTGCCAGCAGCCCTTCTCCCTACGAGCAGTACTTC
>14|TRBJ1-1|many|NA|TRBV20-1
CSARDPDTNTEAFF
TGCAGTGCTAGAGACCCGGACACAAACACTGAAGCTTTCTTT
>12|TRBJ1-1|many|NA|TRBV7-2
CASGVTEAEAFF
TGTGCCAGCGGCGTGACAGAGGCCGAAGCTTTCTTT
>14|TRBJ2-1|many|TRBD2|TRBV6-1
CASRSSGTYNEQFF
TGTGCCAGCAGGTCTAGCGGGACCTACAATGAGCAGTTCTTC
>12|TRBJ2-7|NA|NA|TRBV7-8
CASSVEWGEQYF
TGTGCCAGCAGCGTAGAATGGGGAGAGCAGTACTTC
>15|TRBJ2-1|many|TRBD2|TRBV7-9
CASRVTSGKINEQFF
TGTGCCAGCAGGGTGACTAGCGGGAAAATCAATGAGCAGTTCTTC
>14|TRBJ2-1|many|NA|TRBV5-1
CASSQNMGVDEQFF
TGCGCCAGCAGCCAGAACATGGGGGTGGATGAGCAGTTCTTC
>14|TRBJ2-2|many|NA|TRBV5-1
CASSLTQGTGELFF
TGCGCCAGCAGTCTGACCCAGGGCACCGGGGAGCTGTTTTTT
>13|TRBJ2-7|many|TRBD2|TRBV11-2
CASKREGHREQYF
TGTGCCAGCAAGCGGGAGGGCCATCGCGAGCAGTACTTC
>16|TRBJ2-1|many|NA|TRBV6-2/TRBV6-3
CASTLSVGTSYNEQFF
TGTGCCAGCACTCTCTCTGTCGGGACTTCCTACAATGAGCAGTTCTTC
>17|TRBJ2-5|many|TRBD2|TRBV3-1
CASSPFPSGRVRETQYF
TGTGCCAGCAGTCCATTTCCTAGCGGGAGGGTAAGAGAGACCCAGTACTTC
>14|TRBJ2-2|many|NA|TRBV11-2
CASQGEYLTGELFF
TGTGCCTCCCAAGGGGAGTACCTCACCGGGGAGCTGTTTTTT
>18|TRBJ2-2|NA|TRBD2|TRBV20-1
CSARDPLGAGGSTGELFF
TGCAGTGCTAGAGACCCCCTGGGAGCGGGAGGTAGCACCGGGGAGCTGTTTTTT
>14|TRBJ1-1|few|NA|TRBV5-1
CASTPGHSYLEAFF
TGCGCCAGCACGCCGGGACACTCTTACCTTGAAGCTTTCTTT
>13|TRBJ2-2|many|NA|TRBV12-3/TRBV12-4
CASSLRTTGELFF
TGTGCCAGCAGTTTAAGGACCACCGGGGAGCTGTTTTTT
>15|TRBJ2-7|many|NA|TRBV6-2/TRBV6-3
CASSYSDGGPYEQYF
TGTGCCAGCAGTTACTCGGATGGGGGACCCTACGAGCAGTACTTC